This T cell receptor beta chain was observed in a study of regulatory T cells in long-lasting Graves disease. Study-wide background: Graves' patients (newly diagnosed) had been on antithyroid drugs under 3 months.

Many counts were recorded for this clonotype. Its specificity is unknown. Arm-PCR of CDR3 regions with iRepertoire HTBI primers generated TCR beta libraries. TCRdb analysed the multiplex PCR reads with MiXCR anew, one entry per CDR3 protein. The sample has a few hundred thousand distinct CDR3 sequences, approximately 12% seen once. V shed 5 bases, J shed 2 bases, and the junction held 7 bases outside the gene matches. There are 15 residues in the CDR3. Germline CDR1 is SGHVS and CDR2 is FQNEAQ. Documented time point: newly diagnosed GD, antithyroid drugs for less than 3 months. There was RNA extracted from PBMCs, and the TCR library was made from it. General study points: Investigators studied peripheral blood only, not thyroid tissue.

The same specimen was also included in a second study, on T cells in Graves' hyperthyroidism and ophthalmopathy. As that report states: Stability of Graves' hyperthyroidism was defined as absent ophthalmopathy progression within 18 months.

Sequences were derived from peripheral blood mononuclear cells (PBMCs), sampled at new diagnosis, from a patient treated with antithyroid drugs. The sequence was collected from a woman aged 18 to 35 with Graves disease. The gene calls are TRBV7-8 and TRBJ2-3; 7 bases are shared with TRBD1. CDR3 bases: TGTGCCAGCAGCCCCCGGGACAGACACACAGATACGCAGTATTTT. Translating it yields CASSPRDRHTDTQYF.